The rows below give T cell receptor beta chains drawn from one sample of a study of cytomegalovirus exposure and HLA in healthy donors. TCRdb's table, derived via immunoSEQ multiplex PCR, lists solely in-frame clones and lacks some. This table holds nearly 110,000 clones, about nine tenths found once. Material: PBMCs. These receptor sequences come from a woman aged 18 to 35 in good health and CMV-seropositive. The CDR3 runs from the conserved cysteine through the conserved F or W. D genes are given only for firm matches. Size is omitted from some rows. Given values are once, few, many or a class for expanded clones.

TRBD1	-	TRBV4-1	TRBJ1-3	CASSQVMTGGGNTIYF	TGCGCCAGCAGCCAAGTTATGACAGGGGGCGGAAACACCATATATTTT
-	once	TRBV27	TRBJ2-2	CASSPFMGELFF	TGTGCCAGCAGTCCGTTTATGGGGGAGCTGTTTTTT
TRBD2	once	TRBV7-9	TRBJ2-1	CASSLLGSSGEDEQFF	TGTGCCAGCAGCTTATTAGGGAGTAGCGGGGAGGATGAGCAGTTCTTC
-	once	TRBV6-6	TRBJ2-6	CASSMEAGANVLTF	TGTGCCAGCTCTATGGAGGCTGGGGCCAACGTCCTGACTTTC
TRBD2	-	TRBV5-1	TRBJ2-3	CASSLLAGGGDTQYF	TGCGCCAGCAGCCTACTAGCGGGGGGTGGAGATACGCAGTATTTT
-	-	TRBV11-2	TRBJ1-6	CASSLVSGPLHF	TGTGCCAGCAGCTTAGTTTCGGGACCCCTCCACTTT
-	-	TRBV6-1	TRBJ1-6	CASRLQGGNSPLHF	TGTGCCAGCAGGCTACAGGGTGGGAATTCACCCCTCCACTTT
-	-	TRBV5-6	TRBJ2-3	CASSLAMSTDTQYF	TGTGCCAGCAGCTTGGCCATGAGCACAGATACGCAGTATTTT
TRBD1	-	TRBV5-6	TRBJ1-1	CASSLPGGTEAFF	TGTGCCAGCAGCCTCCCAGGGGGCACTGAAGCTTTCTTT
-	-	TRBV27	TRBJ1-5	CASSLKAGGQPQHF	TGTGCCAGCAGTTTAAAGGCGGGAGGTCAGCCCCAGCATTTT
TRBD1	-	TRBV19	TRBJ1-3	CASSGQGRNTIYF	TGTGCCAGCTCGGGACAGGGGAGAAACACCATATATTTT
TRBD1	-	TRBV28	TRBJ1-5	CASSLPGQGWNQPQHF	TGTGCCAGCAGTCTACCGGGACAGGGGTGGAATCAGCCCCAGCATTTT
TRBD1	-	TRBV7-9	TRBJ2-2	CASSSPGQENTGELFF	TGTGCCAGCAGCTCTCCGGGACAGGAGAACACCGGGGAGCTGTTTTTT
TRBD1	-	TRBV2	TRBJ1-2	CASIRERTGGSYGYTF	TGTGCCAGCATACGGGAGAGGACAGGGGGATCATATGGCTACACCTTC
-	-	TRBV5-1	TRBJ1-1	CASSLELGGETEAFF	TGCGCCAGCAGCTTGGAGCTCGGCGGGGAGACTGAAGCTTTCTTT
-	once	TRBV6-5	TRBJ1-1	CASSNGGGSTEAFF	TGTGCCAGCAGTAATGGTGGGGGGAGCACTGAAGCTTTCTTT
TRBD1	once	TRBV29-1	TRBJ1-4	CSVQSGDRVATSGKLFF	TGCAGCGTTCAATCTGGGGACAGAGTCGCTACGAGTGGAAAACTGTTTTTT
-	-	TRBV15	TRBJ2-7	CATGGRGQEQYF	TGTGCCACCGGGGGACGAGGACAGGAGCAGTACTTC
-	few	TRBV6-1	TRBJ1-5	CASSEDGEPQPQHF	TGTGCCAGCAGTGAAGATGGAGAACCTCAGCCCCAGCATTTT
-	once	TRBV27	TRBJ2-1	CASTLRGPTNEQFF	TGTGCCAGCACTCTTCGTGGGCCCACCAATGAGCAGTTCTTC
TRBD1	-	TRBV7-9	TRBJ1-5	CASSPSDRDNQPQHF	TGTGCCAGCAGCCCCAGCGACAGGGACAATCAGCCCCAGCATTTT
-	-	TRBV23-1	TRBJ1-5	CASTATGGCNQPQHF	TGCGCCAGCACCGCGACAGGCGGGTGCAATCAGCCCCAGCATTTT
-	-	TRBV19	TRBJ1-6	CASSIVAGSNSPLHF	TGTGCCAGTAGTATAGTCGCAGGGTCGAATTCACCCCTCCACTTT
-	-	TRBV5-1	TRBJ1-1	CASSLGANTEAFF	TGCGCCAGCAGCTTGGGGGCGAACACTGAAGCTTTCTTT
TRBD1	-	TRBV29-1	TRBJ2-1	CSVAFGTGGSNEQFF	TGCAGCGTTGCGTTCGGGACAGGGGGCTCCAATGAGCAGTTCTTC
TRBD1	-	TRBV6-4	TRBJ2-2	CASSDNGQGTTGELFF	TGTGCCAGCAGTGACAACGGACAGGGGACCACCGGGGAGCTGTTTTTT
TRBD2	-	TRBV7-9	TRBJ2-7	CASTFSGGIPYEQYF	TGTGCCAGCACCTTTAGCGGGGGGATTCCCTACGAGCAGTACTTC
-	few	TRBV6-1	TRBJ1-6	CASSEALGAGNSPLHF	TGTGCCAGCAGTGAAGCTCTGGGGGCCGGAAATTCACCCCTCCACTTT
-	once	TRBV4-1	TRBJ2-7	CASSQGSVRAGRTYEQYF	TGCGCCAGCAGCCAAGGTTCAGTGCGGGCAGGCAGGACTTACGAGCAGTACTTC
TRBD1	-	TRBV6-4	TRBJ2-3	CASSDSGQGADTQYF	TGTGCCAGCAGTGACTCGGGACAGGGGGCAGATACGCAGTATTTT
-	-	TRBV11-2	TRBJ1-1	CASREIGNTEAFF	TGTGCCAGCAGAGAAATCGGTAACACTGAAGCTTTCTTT
-	few	TRBV6-4	TRBJ1-1	CASSPTPGNTEAFF	TGTGCCAGCAGTCCCACCCCCGGGAACACTGAAGCTTTCTTT
TRBD2	-	TRBV6-5	TRBJ2-3	CASSRGGARTDTQYF	TGTGCCAGCAGTCGCGGGGGGGCCCGCACAGATACGCAGTATTTT
TRBD1	-	TRBV9	TRBJ1-2	CASSVLTGGDYGYTF	TGTGCCAGCAGCGTACTCACAGGGGGCGACTATGGCTACACCTTC
TRBD2	-	TRBV4-1	TRBJ2-5	CASSQVGGEGQTQYF	TGCGCCAGCAGCCAAGTCGGGGGGGAAGGGCAGACCCAGTACTTC
-	-	TRBV2	TRBJ1-5	CASSEDLFNQPQHF	TGTGCCAGCAGTGAAGACTTATTCAATCAGCCCCAGCATTTT
TRBD1	-	TRBV25-1	TRBJ1-2	CASSESGGSNYGYTF	TGTGCCAGCAGTGAATCAGGGGGATCTAACTATGGCTACACCTTC
-	-	TRBV6-1	TRBJ2-7	CASSEGGAPHEQYF	TGTGCCAGCAGTGAAGGTGGGGCCCCTCACGAGCAGTACTTC
TRBD1	-	TRBV27	TRBJ2-4	CASSLSGTVKNIQYF	TGTGCCAGCAGTTTATCGGGGACAGTTAAAAACATTCAGTACTTC
-	-	TRBV7-2	TRBJ1-2	CASSLSQALGGGYTF	TGTGCCAGCAGCTTAAGTCAGGCACTTGGAGGCGGCTACACCTTC
-	-	TRBV11-2	TRBJ2-4	CASSTHRGKNIQYF	TGTGCCAGCAGCACCCATCGGGGCAAAAACATTCAGTACTTC
-	-	TRBV28	TRBJ1-2	CASSLGGAVGYTF	TGTGCCAGCAGCCTTGGGGGGGCTGTCGGCTACACCTTC
-	-	TRBV7-2	TRBJ1-6	CASSLGSPAAGSPLHF	TGTGCCAGCAGCTTAGGGTCGCCGGCTGCGGGATCACCCCTCCACTTT
TRBD2	once	TRBV4-3	TRBJ2-5	CASSQETSGGALALQETQYF	TGCGCCAGCAGCCAAGAAACTAGCGGGGGGGCCCTAGCCCTCCAAGAGACCCAGTACTTC
TRBD1	-	TRBV18	TRBJ2-7	CASSSGTGSNEQYF	TGTGCCAGCTCTTCCGGGACAGGGAGTAACGAGCAGTACTTC
TRBD1	-	TRBV19	TRBJ1-1	CASSMIQGATEAFF	TGTGCCAGTAGTATGATACAGGGGGCGACTGAAGCTTTCTTT
TRBD2	once	TRBV19	TRBJ2-7	CASSRSSGVYEQYF	TGTGCCAGTAGTAGGTCCAGCGGGGTCTACGAGCAGTACTTC
-	-	TRBV25-1	TRBJ1-3	CASSESGKRVYSGNTIYF	TGTGCCAGCAGTGAATCTGGTAAACGGGTTTACTCTGGAAACACCATATATTTT
TRBD1	-	TRBV9	TRBJ2-2	CASSPSTGGFTGELFF	TGTGCCAGCAGCCCCTCGACAGGGGGGTTCACCGGGGAGCTGTTTTTT
-	-	TRBV2	TRBJ2-2	CASSDFRQADTGELFF	TGTGCCAGCAGTGATTTTCGACAGGCGGACACCGGGGAGCTGTTTTTT
-	-	TRBV6-5	TRBJ1-1	CASSWDGAGSTEAFF	TGTGCCAGCAGCTGGGACGGGGCGGGGAGCACTGAAGCTTTCTTT
TRBD1	few	TRBV19	TRBJ2-6	CASRRQGIISSGANVLTF	TGTGCCAGCCGCAGACAGGGAATTATTAGCTCTGGGGCCAACGTCCTGACTTTC
TRBD1	-	TRBV6-5	TRBJ1-6	CASSYSGQGSSPLHF	TGTGCCAGCAGTTACAGCGGACAGGGTAGTTCACCCCTCCACTTT
-	-	TRBV7-2	TRBJ1-5	CASSQGPNRANQPQHF	TGTGCCAGCAGCCAAGGACCGAACAGGGCCAATCAGCCCCAGCATTTT
-	-	TRBV15	TRBJ2-7	CATSRAGRRTYEQYF	TGTGCCACCAGCAGAGCAGGAAGACGGACCTACGAGCAGTACTTC
-	-	TRBV6-5	TRBJ1-2	CASSYRDSGFYGYTF	TGTGCCAGCAGTTACCGGGACTCGGGGTTCTATGGCTACACCTTC
-	-	TRBV2	TRBJ2-5	CASREYAGWQETQYF	TGTGCCAGCAGAGAATACGCAGGGTGGCAAGAGACCCAGTACTTC
-	-	TRBV6-1	TRBJ1-6	CASSEWGQGYSPLHF	TGTGCCAGCAGTGAATGGGGGCAGGGCTATTCACCCCTCCACTTT
-	-	TRBV9	TRBJ1-4	CASSVSPGDRLSEKLFF	TGTGCCAGCAGCGTAAGCCCAGGAGACAGGTTATCCGAAAAACTGTTTTTT